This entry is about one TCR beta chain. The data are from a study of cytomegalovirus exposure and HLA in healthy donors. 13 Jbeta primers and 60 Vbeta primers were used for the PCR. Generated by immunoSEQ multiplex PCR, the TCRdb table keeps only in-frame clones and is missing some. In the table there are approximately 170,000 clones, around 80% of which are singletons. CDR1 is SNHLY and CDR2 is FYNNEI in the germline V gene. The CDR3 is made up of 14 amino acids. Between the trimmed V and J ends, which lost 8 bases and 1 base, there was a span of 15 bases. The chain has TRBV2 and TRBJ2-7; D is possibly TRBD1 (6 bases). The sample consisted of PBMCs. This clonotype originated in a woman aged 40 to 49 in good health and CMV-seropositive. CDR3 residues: CASGDTRTSYEQYF. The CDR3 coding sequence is TGTGCCAGCGGGGACACCCGGACGTCCTACGAGCAGTACTTC.